These T cell receptor beta chains were read from a single sample in a study of blood T cell repertoires in COVID-19. Sequencing was performed with immunoSEQ multiplex PCR; in TCRdb, only in-frame clones are kept and a portion is missing. The table shows tens of thousands of clones, with about 82% occurring only once. The sequenced sample consisted of peripheral blood. Every receptor here comes from a woman over 75 with acute or convalescent COVID-19. Each CDR3 is given with its conserved first and last residue. The D gene is left open where the match is weak. Size values are once, few and many counts, or a class for expanded clones, and some rows have none.

clone size	V gene	J gene	D gene	CDR3 protein	CDR3 DNA
-	TRBV2	TRBJ1-2	-	CASGGEGVANYGYTF	TGTGCCAGCGGTGGGGAGGGTGTTGCAAACTATGGCTACACCTTC
-	TRBV3-1/TRBV3-2	TRBJ1-6	-	CASSLQGSGSPLHF	TGTGCCAGCAGCTTACAGGGAAGTGGTTCACCCCTCCACTTT
-	TRBV28	TRBJ1-1	-	CASSFLQGEAFF	TGTGCCAGCAGTTTTTTACAGGGAGAAGCTTTCTTT
few	TRBV7-3	TRBJ1-6	TRBD1	CASSLGQGVSPLHF	TGTGCCAGCAGCTTAGGACAGGGTGTTTCACCCCTCCACTTT
-	TRBV2	TRBJ2-3	TRBD2	CASSSLLAGVTDTQYF	TGTGCCAGCAGTTCCCTCCTAGCGGGAGTCACAGATACGCAGTATTTT
-	TRBV10-1	TRBJ2-3	TRBD2	CASSRGLAGEGDTQYF	TGCGCCAGCAGTAGGGGACTAGCGGGAGAAGGAGATACGCAGTATTTT
-	TRBV30	TRBJ1-6	-	CAWSTLTGYNSPLHF	TGTGCCTGGAGTACATTAACGGGTTATAATTCACCCCTCCACTTT
-	TRBV5-1	TRBJ2-1	-	CASSLGSRNEQFF	TGCGCCAGCAGCTTGGGTTCTAGGAATGAGCAGTTCTTC
-	TRBV5-6	TRBJ2-3	TRBD1	CASSTTGTGRMWADTQYF	TGTGCCAGCAGCACAACCGGGACAGGGAGGATGTGGGCAGATACGCAGTATTTT
few	TRBV11-1	TRBJ2-3	-	CASTRGAPYADTQYF	TGTGCCAGCACCCGGGGGGCCCCTTATGCAGATACGCAGTATTTT
-	TRBV2	TRBJ1-5	-	CASSEGQGRNQPQHF	TGTGCCAGCAGTGAGGGCCAGGGGCGCAATCAGCCCCAGCATTTT
-	TRBV12-3/TRBV12-4	TRBJ2-5	TRBD1	CASSHTGEETQYF	TGTGCCAGCAGTCACACAGGGGAGGAGACCCAGTACTTC
-	TRBV19	TRBJ1-1	-	CASSILPGQGSTEAFF	TGTGCCAGTAGTATTCTGCCGGGCCAGGGAAGCACTGAAGCTTTCTTT
-	TRBV19	TRBJ1-5	-	CASSIGGGANNQPQHF	TGTGCCAGTAGTATAGGGGGGGGTGCAAACAATCAGCCCCAGCATTTT
-	TRBV19	TRBJ1-5	-	CASSIDRTGNQPQHF	TGTGCCAGTAGTATAGATAGGACAGGCAATCAGCCCCAGCATTTT
few	TRBV7-9	TRBJ2-2	TRBD2	CASSQSGRADTGELFF	TGTGCCAGCAGCCAAAGCGGGAGGGCCGACACCGGGGAGCTGTTTTTT
-	TRBV10-3	TRBJ2-1	TRBD1	CAISTGTGGWNEQFF	TGTGCCATCAGTACCGGGACAGGGGGCTGGAATGAGCAGTTCTTC
-	TRBV7-7	TRBJ1-4	-	CASSLGSGGGANEKLFF	TGTGCTAGCAGCTTAGGATCCGGGGGGGGCGCAAATGAAAAACTGTTTTTT
-	TRBV19	TRBJ2-1	-	CASSWGRGAYNEQFF	TGTGCCAGTAGTTGGGGCCGTGGGGCATACAATGAGCAGTTCTTC
-	TRBV3-1/TRBV3-2	TRBJ2-1	-	CASSQAGRSYNEQFF	TGTGCCAGCAGCCAAGCGGGAAGGTCCTACAATGAGCAGTTCTTC
-	TRBV7-2	TRBJ2-1	TRBD1	CASSPAGGSSYNEQFF	TGTGCCAGCAGCCCAGCAGGGGGAAGCTCCTACAATGAGCAGTTCTTC
once	TRBV11-3	TRBJ1-2	-	CASSLPGDGYTF	TGTGCCAGCAGCCTCCCGGGGGATGGCTACACCTTC
-	TRBV6-1	TRBJ2-3	-	CASILRGTDTQYF	TGTGCCAGCATCTTACGGGGCACAGATACGCAGTATTTT
-	TRBV2	TRBJ2-1	TRBD2	CASSGTSGRSNEQFF	TGTGCCAGCAGTGGGACTAGCGGGAGGTCGAATGAGCAGTTCTTC
-	TRBV5-1	TRBJ2-3	-	CASSLGAGDTQYF	TGCGCCAGCAGCTTGGGAGCGGGCGATACGCAGTATTTT
-	TRBV4-2	TRBJ2-5	-	CASSQDGRTPRQKQETQYF	TGTGCCAGCAGCCAAGATGGCCGAACCCCAAGACAGAAACAAGAGACCCAGTACTTC
-	TRBV5-1	TRBJ1-2	TRBD1	CASSLGQSNNYGYTF	TGCGCCAGCAGCCTGGGACAGAGTAATAACTATGGCTACACCTTC
-	TRBV6-1	TRBJ1-5	TRBD1	CASSELGQNFNQPQHF	TGTGCCAGCAGTGAATTGGGACAGAACTTTAATCAGCCCCAGCATTTT
-	TRBV28	TRBJ1-1	TRBD1	CASSWGQGKEGGFF	TGTGCCAGCAGTTGGGGACAGGGGAAGGAGGGGGGTTTCTTT